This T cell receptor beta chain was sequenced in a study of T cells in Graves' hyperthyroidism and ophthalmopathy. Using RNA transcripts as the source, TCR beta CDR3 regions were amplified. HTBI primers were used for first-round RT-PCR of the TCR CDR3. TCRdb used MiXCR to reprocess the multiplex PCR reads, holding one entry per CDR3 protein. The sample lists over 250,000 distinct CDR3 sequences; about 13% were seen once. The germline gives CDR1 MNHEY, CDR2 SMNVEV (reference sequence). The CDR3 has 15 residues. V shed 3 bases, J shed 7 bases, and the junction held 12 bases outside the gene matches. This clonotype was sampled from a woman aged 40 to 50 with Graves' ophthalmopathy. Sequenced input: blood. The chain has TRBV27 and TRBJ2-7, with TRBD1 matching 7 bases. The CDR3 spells CASSLADRAPSEQYF. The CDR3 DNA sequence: TGTGCCAGCAGTTTGGCCGACAGGGCGCCAAGTGAGCAGTACTTC.